The 6 T cell receptor beta chains below all came from one sample that was sequenced in a study of T cells in Graves' hyperthyroidism and ophthalmopathy. Amplified regions were TCR beta CDR3 sequences from RNA transcripts. Using the HTBI primer set, a first-round RT-PCR was run on the TCR CDR3. TCRdb re-called the multiplex PCR reads through MiXCR, storing one row per CDR3 protein. The data hold hundreds of thousands of distinct CDR3 sequences, with 15% to 18% observed a single time. The specimen sequenced was blood. The receptors shown here come from a woman in her late teens or twenties with Graves' hyperthyroidism.

This clonotype was counted only a few times. The gene calls are TRBV27 and TRBJ2-1; TRBD2 agrees at 14 bases. The junction had 12 bases not matched to a gene; V was cut back by 6 bases and J by 8 bases. The CDR3 totals 17 residues. Germline lookup yields CDR1 MNHEY and CDR2 SMNVEV (reference sequence). CDR3 sequence: CASRILTSGRALDEQFF. The CDR3 region has the DNA TGTGCCAGCAGGATACTGACTAGCGGGAGGGCGCTCGATGAGCAGTTCTTC.

The CDR3 DNA sequence: TGCAGTGCTAGCTACAGGGGCAATCAGCCCCAGCATTTT. Its protein product is CSASYRGNQPQHF. The J gene is TRBJ1-5, the V gene TRBV20-1; tentative D call: TRBD1 (6 bases). Between the trimmed V and J ends, which lost 3 bases and 2 bases, there was a span of 8 bases. Germline CDR1 is DFQATT and CDR2 is SNEGSKA (reference sequence). The CDR3 is 13 amino acids.

This clonotype was picked up many times. The rearrangement uses TRBV6-5 and TRBJ1-1, with TRBD1 as a possible D gene (5 bases). The CDR3 is 13 amino acids. Germline CDR1 MNHEY, CDR2 SVGAGI. V was pared by 1 base and J by 8 bases, with 11 bases between. CDR3: CASSYYGRQEAFF. The CDR3 DNA is TGTGCCAGCAGTTACTACGGACGACAGGAAGCTTTCTTT.

The J gene is TRBJ2-7, the V gene TRBV10-3; TRBD2 might be the D (6 bases). CDR1 ENHRY and CDR2 SYGVKD come from the germline V gene. Trimming cost V 3 bases and J 3 bases, with 9 bases left between them. The CDR3 is made up of 13 amino acids. In nucleotides, the CDR3 is TGTGCCATCAGTGAACTCGGGGGCTACGAGCAGTACTTC. Amino acids: CAISELGGYEQYF.

Many counts were recorded for this clonotype. This chain connects TRBV10-3 to TRBJ2-5; possible D gene TRBD2, 6 bases. V was cut by 7 bases and J by 3 bases, with 9 bases left in between. In germline, CDR1 is ENHRY, CDR2 SYGVKD. CDR3 length equals 12 residues. CDR3 sequence: CAIMGTEETQYF. In nucleotides, the CDR3 is TGTGCCATCATGGGGACTGAAGAGACCCAGTACTTC.

This clonotype was counted at least ten times. The CDR3 coding sequence is TGCGCCAGCAGCTTGGCCTTAGTCGGGCGCACCGGGGAGCTGTTTTTT. Its protein product is CASSLALVGRTGELFF. This chain links TRBV5-1 with TRBJ2-2; D unclear. The V end was cut by 0 bases, the J end by 4 bases, with 13 bases between. The CDR3 has 16 amino acids. Germline V gene lookup returns CDR1 SGHRS and CDR2 YFSETQ.